Each of the 28 T cell receptor beta chains below was sequenced from the same sample in a study of T-cell memory formation after mild COVID-19. TCRdb used MiXCR to reprocess the 5' RACE reads, holding one entry per CDR3 protein. The sample consists of under 300,000 distinct CDR3 sequences, over 7% of them appearing once. The sequencing sample was made of PBMCs or a T cell subset sorted from them (not recorded which). The receptor set was obtained from a man between 18 and 29 years old who had mild COVID-19 (a few samples of this study predate the infection). Cell type and time point are not known.

The chain links TRBV5-1 to TRBJ2-3; maybe TRBD2 (5 bases). Germline CDR1 is SGHRS and CDR2 is YFSETQ. This CDR3 contains 13 residues. V was pared by 5 bases and J by 5 bases, with 12 bases between. The CDR3 DNA sequence: TGCGCCAGCAGGACCCCTCGGGAAGATACGCAGTATTTT. Translation: CASRTPREDTQYF.

The chain recombines TRBV20-1 with TRBJ1-4, with a weak D call TRBD1 (5 bases). CDR3 size: 13 residues. The germline CDR1 and CDR2 sequences are DFQATT and SNEGSKA (reference sequence). V gave up 0 bases and J gave up 11 bases, with 13 bases separating them. In nucleotides, the CDR3 is TGCAGTGCTAGAGACAGGGTTAATGGTAAACTGTTTTTT. It is translated as CSARDRVNGKLFF.

This clonotype was observed a few times. This chain's CDR3 is CASSAFGEDNEQYF. As DNA, the CDR3 is TGCGCCAGCAGTGCCTTTGGGGAAGACAACGAGCAGTACTTC. The V call is TRBV5-1, the J call TRBJ2-7; D not certain. The CDR3 runs to 14 residues. The V end lost 5 bases, the J end lost 5 bases, and 17 bases lay between the germline ends. CDR1 is SGHRS and CDR2 is YFSETQ in the germline V gene.

This clonotype turned up a few times. The chain is built from TRBV5-1 and TRBJ2-2; the D call may be TRBD1 or TRBD2 (5 bases each). CDR3 length: 14 amino acids. The germline V gene has CDR1 SGHRS and CDR2 YFSETQ. The V end was cut by 1 base, the J end by 6 bases, with 10 bases between. This chain's CDR3 is CASSLNGAPGELFF. The CDR3 DNA is TGCGCCAGCAGCTTGAACGGGGCACCCGGGGAGCTGTTTTTT.

Only a few counts were recorded for this clonotype. The chain uses TRBV10-3 and TRBJ1-1, with a tentative D call TRBD1 (6 bases). CDR3 length equals 11 residues. The V and J ends lost 9 bases and 1 base respectively, with 6 bases between them. Germline CDR1 and CDR2: ENHRY and SYGVKD. CDR3 DNA: TGTGCCATACAGGGGAACACTGAAGCTTTCTTT. Translation gives CAIQGNTEAFF.

The CDR3 here is CSVIGADTGELFF. Here the CDR3 DNA reads TGCAGCGTTATTGGGGCGGACACCGGGGAGCTGTTTTTT. The chain has TRBV29-1 and TRBJ2-2; D is perhaps TRBD1 (5 bases). V was pared by 5 bases and J by 3 bases, with 10 bases between. Germline V lookup: CDR1 SQVTM, CDR2 ANQGSEA. CDR3 length: 13 amino acids.

This clonotype turned up a few times. This chain connects TRBV7-9 to TRBJ2-2, with unresolved D. The CDR3 has 13 residues. The V end lost 4 bases, the J end lost 6 bases, and 9 bases lay between the germline ends. CDR1 is SEHNR and CDR2 is FQNEAQ in the germline V gene (reference sequence). The CDR3 region is CASSSDIPGELFF. The CDR3 nucleotides read TGTGCCAGCAGCTCGGATATCCCCGGGGAGCTGTTTTTT.

Ten or more counts support this clonotype. The chain combines TRBV5-1 with TRBJ2-2, with no clear D. CDR3 length: 15 residues. V was cut by 0 bases and J by 6 bases, with 12 bases left in between. Per germline, CDR1 SGHRS and CDR2 YFSETQ. The CDR3 coding sequence is TGCGCCAGCAGCTTGGCTGGAGTGAAGGCCGGGGAGCTGTTTTTT. It is translated as CASSLAGVKAGELFF.

The table lists this clonotype with a few counts. The genes are TRBV7-9 and TRBJ2-5; D is uncertain. The germline gives CDR1 SEHNR, CDR2 FQNEAQ (reference sequence). The CDR3 totals 13 residues. V shed 5 bases and J shed 10 bases, with 17 bases lying between them. The CDR3 spells CASSPNEPRNQYF. DNA of the CDR3: TGTGCCAGCAGCCCTAATGAGCCCAGGAACCAGTACTTC. The variable domain in full, completed from reference TRBV7-9 and TRBJ2-5, reads DTGVSQNPRHKITKRGQNVTFRCDPISEHNRLYWYRQTLGQGPEFLTYFQNEAQLEKSRLLSDRFSAERPKGSFSTLEIQRTEQGDSAMYLCASSPNEPRNQYFGPGTRLLVL.

There are many counts of this clonotype. V and J are TRBV7-8 and TRBJ2-1, with a tentative D call TRBD1 (6 bases). In germline, CDR1 is SGHVS, CDR2 FQNEAQ. This CDR3 contains 13 residues. V lost 3 bases to trimming and J lost 10 bases, with 13 bases between them. The CDR3 nucleotides read TGTGCCAGCAGCTTTAGGACAGATAGGGAGCAGTTCTTC. It encodes CASSFRTDREQFF.

The gene calls are TRBV7-2 and TRBJ2-6; weak D call: TRBD1 (6 bases). V lost 7 bases and J lost 1, with 11 bases in between. The CDR3 length is 15 residues. The germline V gene has CDR1 SGHTA and CDR2 FQGNSA. The CDR3 loop is CASNRESSGANVLTF. In nucleotides, the CDR3 is TGTGCCAGCAACAGGGAAAGTTCTGGGGCCAACGTCCTGACTTTC.

V is TRBV7-9 and J is TRBJ2-7; D is perhaps TRBD2 (5 bases). The germline CDR1 and CDR2 sequences are SEHNR and FQNEAQ (reference sequence). The V and J ends lost 3 bases and 7 bases respectively, with 19 bases between them. This CDR3 is 15 amino acids long. The DNA of the CDR3 is TGTGCCAGCAGCTTGAGCAGCGGTTACGGGGAAGAGCAGTACGTC. Protein sequence: CASSLSSGYGEEQYV.

V and J are TRBV9 and TRBJ2-2, with a weak D call TRBD2 (7 bases). The V gene lost 4 bases and the J gene lost 6 bases, with 16 bases spanning the gap. Germline CDR1 SGDLS, CDR2 YYNGEE. The CDR3 runs 15 residues. The CDR3 here is CASSPPGAGAGELFF. The DNA for the CDR3 is TGTGCCAGCAGCCCCCCAGGGGCGGGGGCCGGGGAGCTGTTTTTT.

This clonotype was recorded a few times. The genes are TRBV15 and TRBJ2-5; possible D gene TRBD2, 6 bases. The CDR3 has 15 residues. Trimming pared 3 bases from V and 5 bases from J, leaving 16 bases between. CDR1 and CDR2 (germline): LNHNV, YYDKDF (reference sequence). CDR3 nucleotides: TGTGCCACCAGCAGGGGCCGGGGGACTTTGGAGACCCAGTACTTC. This codes for CATSRGRGTLETQYF.

The CDR3 region is CASTTGSGAFRETQYF. The DNA for the CDR3 is TGTGCCAGCACCACGGGGAGCGGGGCTTTTCGTGAGACCCAGTACTTC. The V and J genes are TRBV7-9 and TRBJ2-5; 7 bases line up with TRBD2. This CDR3 spans 16 amino acids. Unmatched junction bases numbered 16, after V lost 7 bases and J lost 5 bases. Germline V lookup: CDR1 SEHNR, CDR2 FQNEAQ (reference sequence). Together with reference TRBV7-9 and TRBJ2-5, the CDR3 gives the full variable domain: DTGVSQNPRHKITKRGQNVTFRCDPISEHNRLYWYRQTLGQGPEFLTYFQNEAQLEKSRLLSDRFSAERPKGSFSTLEIQRTEQGDSAMYLCASTTGSGAFRETQYFGPGTRLLVL.

This clonotype appeared a few times. The chain has TRBV7-9 and TRBJ2-5; 12 bases align to TRBD2. Germline V gives CDR1 SEHNR, CDR2 FQNEAQ (reference sequence). Trimming cost V 4 bases and J 4 bases; bases outside gene matches: 13. The CDR3 runs to 18 residues. The CDR3 sequence: CASSSASGGAFEGETQYF. The DNA for the CDR3 is TGTGCCAGCAGCTCTGCTAGCGGGGGGGCATTCGAGGGAGAGACCCAGTACTTC. The variable domain in full, with the rest retrieved from reference TRBV7-9 and TRBJ2-5, is DTGVSQNPRHKITKRGQNVTFRCDPISEHNRLYWYRQTLGQGPEFLTYFQNEAQLEKSRLLSDRFSAERPKGSFSTLEIQRTEQGDSAMYLCASSSASGGAFEGETQYFGPGTRLLVL.

The chain links TRBV7-2 to TRBJ1-6; 8 nucleotides align to TRBD1. Germline values: CDR1 SGHTA, CDR2 FQGNSA. Germline trimming cut 1 base from V and 10 bases from J; bases unmatched to any gene: 6. The CDR3 consists of 15 residues. The CDR3 DNA is TGTGCCAGCAGCTTAGACGGACAGGGCCGATCACCCCTCCACTTT. It translates to CASSLDGQGRSPLHF.

The table lists this clonotype with many counts. The V gene is TRBV10-3, the J gene TRBJ2-7; no clear D. Germline V CDR1 and CDR2: ENHRY, SYGVKD. This CDR3 is built from 14 residues. Trimming took 0 bases from V and 0 from J, leaving 6 bases between them. This CDR3 is CAISESTVSYEQYV. The CDR3 coding sequence is TGTGCCATCAGTGAGTCAACAGTCTCCTACGAGCAGTACGTC.

V is TRBV24-1 and J is TRBJ2-3; 7 bases align to TRBD2. J lost 4 bases, V lost 5 bases, and 8 bases had no gene match. The CDR3 has 15 residues. Looked up from germline, CDR1 is KGHDR and CDR2 is SFDVKD. The DNA for the CDR3 is TGTGCCACCAGTGCCTCCCAGGGAGGGGCAGATACGCAGTATTTT. Residues: CATSASQGGADTQYF.

The gene calls are TRBV4-1 and TRBJ2-7, with TRBD1 matching 8 bases. The CDR3 has 14 residues. In germline, CDR1 is MGHRA, CDR2 YSYEKL. V gave up 4 bases and J gave up 5 bases; unmatched junction bases: 7. The CDR3 protein is CASSPWTGPNEQYF. The CDR3 DNA is TGCGCCAGCAGCCCTTGGACAGGGCCCAACGAGCAGTACTTC.

The table lists this clonotype with a few counts. The V and J genes are TRBV18 and TRBJ1-1, with D hard to call. The CDR3 sequence is 16 residues long. CDR1 and CDR2 from the germline V gene are KGHSH and LQKENI. Trimming removed 3 bases at V and 0 bases at J, with 14 bases between. This CDR3 reads CASSPLGSMMNTEAFF. CDR3 nucleotide sequence: TGTGCCAGCTCACCGCTCGGCAGTATGATGAACACTGAAGCTTTCTTT.

This clonotype was observed a few times. The rearrangement links TRBV7-2 to TRBJ1-3; no reliable D call. The CDR3 has 15 residues. Trimming took off 3 bases at V and 3 bases at J, with 12 bases between the two ends. Germline CDR1 reads SGHTA; CDR2 reads FQGNSA. The CDR3 loop reads CASSFDRTVGNTIYF. CDR3 sequence (DNA): TGTGCCAGCAGCTTTGATCGGACGGTTGGAAACACCATATATTTT.

This clonotype turned up a few times. The chain uses TRBV10-3 and TRBJ2-7; no clear D gene. With 5 bases removed from V and 6 bases from J, the gap between germline ends came to 11 bases. From germline, CDR1 is ENHRY and CDR2 SYGVKD. This CDR3 is built from 12 residues. CDR3 residues: CAISNSPGEQYF. DNA for the CDR3: TGTGCCATCAGTAATTCTCCAGGCGAGCAGTACTTC.

The gene calls are TRBV11-2 and TRBJ2-3; tentative D call: TRBD1 (6 bases). Germline values: CDR1 SGHAT, CDR2 FQNNGV. The CDR3 loop spans 15 amino acids. Trimming removed 7 bases from V and 0 bases from J, with 14 bases in between. CDR3 bases: TGTGCCAGCACAGGACAGAACCCTAGCACAGATACGCAGTATTTT. Its protein product is CASTGQNPSTDTQYF.

This clonotype was observed a handful of times. DNA for the CDR3: TGTGCCAGCAGTACCTACGGACAGGGGGCGCCCACCGGGGAGCTGTTTTTT. This codes for CASSTYGQGAPTGELFF. J is TRBJ2-2 and V is TRBV2; 11 nucleotides agree with TRBD1. The CDR3 spans 17 residues. Germline V CDR1 and CDR2: SNHLY, FYNNEI. Unmatched junction bases numbered 9, after V lost 5 bases and J lost 4 bases.

V gene TRBV5-1 combines with J gene TRBJ2-5; 7 bases agree with TRBD1. Germline assignment: CDR1 SGHRS and CDR2 YFSETQ. The CDR3 totals 14 residues. Unmatched junction bases numbered 6, after V lost 4 bases and J lost 3 bases. CDR3 nucleotide sequence: TGCGCCAGCAGCGCAGCCGGGACAGAAGAGACCCAGTACTTC. As protein: CASSAAGTEETQYF.

This clonotype was observed a few times. The chain joins TRBV5-1 to TRBJ1-3; D remains unclear. V lost 0 bases, J lost 0 bases, and 13 bases lay in between. This CDR3 has 17 residues. Germline CDR1 is SGHRS and CDR2 is YFSETQ. For the CDR3, the DNA is TGCGCCAGCAGCTTGGGTCGGCAGTTCTTCTCTGGAAACACCATATATTTT. Translation: CASSLGRQFFSGNTIYF.

This clonotype has only a few counts. The chain joins TRBV7-9 to TRBJ1-4, with 9 positions matching TRBD1. Germline trimming cut 4 bases from V and 8 bases from J; bases unmatched to any gene: 14. CDR3 length: 17 amino acids. From germline, CDR1 is SEHNR and CDR2 FQNEAQ (reference sequence). The CDR3 loop reads CASSYAPGTGYGEKLFF. CDR3 in DNA: TGTGCCAGCAGCTATGCGCCCGGGACAGGGTACGGAGAAAAACTGTTTTTT.